Following are 3 T cell receptor beta chains from one sample sequenced in a study of T-cell reconstitution after alpha-beta-depleted transplantation in children. Preparation of the TCRbeta library used unique molecular identifiers. TCRdb independently ran MiXCR on the PCR reads; one entry per CDR3 protein. The table includes roughly 150,000 distinct CDR3 sequences, more than 9.5% detected once. The input for sequencing was PBMCs, taken before TCRalphabeta/CD19-depleted stem cell transplant. These TCRs come from a boy younger than 10 with acute myeloid leukemia, due to receive a stem cell transplant.

This clonotype appeared many times. The DNA for the CDR3 is TGCAGTGCTGGATGGGGGTTAGCGGGAGGCTTCCAAGAGACCCAGTACTTC. This codes for CSAGWGLAGGFQETQYF. The J gene is TRBJ2-5, the V gene TRBV20-1, with 10 nucleotides matching TRBD2. The CDR3 is 17 residues long. After removal of 5 bases from V and 1 base from J, the junction contained 13 bases not matched to a gene. Germline V gene data show CDR1 as DFQATT and CDR2 as SNEGSKA (reference sequence).

This clonotype came up many times. This CDR3 reads CASSTGTIQETQYF. In DNA, the CDR3 is TGCGCCAGCAGCACCGGGACAATACAAGAGACCCAGTACTTC. The chain has TRBV5-1 and TRBJ2-5, with D possibly matching TRBD1 (6 bases). This CDR3 has 14 residues. CDR1 and CDR2 (germline): SGHRS, YFSETQ. V lost 4 bases and J 2 bases, leaving 12 bases between the germline ends.

This clonotype was seen at least ten times. The V gene is TRBV20-1, the J gene TRBJ2-1; either TRBD1 or TRBD2 may fit D (5 bases each). CDR1 and CDR2 from the germline V gene are DFQATT and SNEGSKA (reference sequence). The CDR3 extends over 14 amino acids. V was shortened by 5 bases and J by 4 bases, with 15 bases between the two germline ends. This chain's CDR3 is CSAYGGARYNEQFF. For the CDR3, the DNA is TGCAGTGCTTATGGGGGAGCCCGATACAATGAGCAGTTCTTC.